Below are 8 T cell receptor beta chains sequenced from a single sample in a study of CD8 T cells in Susac syndrome. The RNA, about 0.45 to 1 ug, was put through reverse transcription using random hexamers. TCRdb re-derived calls from the immunoSEQ multiplex PCR reads in MiXCR, one entry per CDR3 protein. The sample lists some 200,000 distinct CDR3 sequences; about 95% were seen once. The sequencing sample was made of CD4+ T cells from PBMCs. The receptors here all came from a human donor in good health.

V gene TRBV29-1 combines with J gene TRBJ1-5, with a weak D call TRBD1 (6 bases). CDR1 and CDR2 (germline): SQVTM, ANQGSEA. The CDR3 sequence is 15 residues long. V was trimmed by 4 bases and J by 0 bases, leaving 13 bases between them. In DNA form, the CDR3 reads TGCAGCGTTGCCGGAAACAGGGCTAGCAATCAGCCCCAGCATTTT. Residues: CSVAGNRASNQPQHF.

This clonotype appeared once. The chain links TRBV6-2 or TRBV6-3 to TRBJ1-5; D is uncertain. The germline CDR1 and CDR2 sequences are MNHEY and SVGEGT. V lost 4 bases, J lost 2 bases, and 6 bases lay in between. The CDR3 is made up of 13 amino acids. Here the CDR3 DNA reads TGTGCCAGCAGTTGGACTCGCAATCAGCCCCAGCATTTT. This encodes CASSWTRNQPQHF.

V is TRBV29-1 and J is TRBJ1-2; D uncertain. CDR3 size: 14 residues. The V gene's germline CDR1 is SQVTM and CDR2 ANQGSEA. Trimming took 4 bases from V and 8 from J, leaving 20 bases between them. CDR3 nucleotide sequence: TGCAGCGTTGTTGCGTTCGGCAGTGGGTACGGCTACACCTTC. Residues: CSVVAFGSGYGYTF.

The chain has TRBV29-1 and TRBJ2-7, with 9 positions matching TRBD1. V shed 5 bases, J shed 4 bases, and the junction held 6 bases outside the gene matches. The CDR3 spans 13 residues. CDR1 and CDR2 (germline): SQVTM, ANQGSEA. CDR3 sequence reads: CSVNPDRGYEQYF. In nucleotides, the CDR3 is TGCAGCGTTAACCCAGACAGGGGGTACGAGCAGTACTTC.

This chain links TRBV20-1 with TRBJ2-1; 7 nucleotides agree with TRBD2. The germline V gene encodes CDR1 DFQATT and CDR2 SNEGSKA (reference sequence). Unmatched junction bases numbered 10, after V lost 0 bases and J lost 2 bases. There are 17 residues in the CDR3. The CDR3 loop reads CSARDMGEGGTYNEQFF. CDR3 coding DNA: TGCAGTGCTAGAGATATGGGGGAGGGAGGGACCTACAATGAGCAGTTCTTC.

The genes are TRBV30 and TRBJ1-2; D perhaps matches TRBD1 (5 bases). CDR3 size: 14 residues. Germline V CDR1 and CDR2: GTSNPN, SVGIG (reference sequence). V lost 3 bases to trimming and J lost 8 bases, with 19 bases between them. The CDR3 spells CAWRPFGQGSGYTF. In DNA form, the CDR3 reads TGTGCCTGGAGACCCTTCGGGCAGGGAAGCGGCTACACCTTC. Drawing the rest from reference TRBV30 and TRBJ1-2, the complete variable domain is SQTIHQWPATLVQPVGSPLSLECTVEGTSNPNLYWYRQAAGRGLQLLFYSVGIGQISSEVPQNLSASRPQDRQFILSSKKLLLSDSGFYLCAWRPFGQGSGYTFGSGTRLTVV.

This sequence joins TRBV18 and TRBJ2-4; perhaps D is TRBD1 or TRBD2 (8 bases each). Trimming shortened V by 3 bases and J by 9 bases, and 15 bases separated the two germline ends. CDR1 is KGHSH and CDR2 is LQKENI in the germline V gene. This CDR3 is 14 amino acids long. The CDR3 loop reads CASSPSGTGTIQYF. In nucleotides, the CDR3 is TGTGCCAGCTCACCTAGCGGGACAGGAACCATTCAGTACTTC.

The chain carries TRBV20-1 and TRBJ2-7; possible D gene TRBD1, 5 bases. V lost 6 bases, J lost 0 bases, and 9 bases lay in between. This CDR3 is 12 amino acids long. Germline values: CDR1 DFQATT, CDR2 SNEGSKA (reference sequence). CDR3 nucleotides: TGCAGTGCCGACGACAGCTCCTACGAGCAGTACTTC. This translates into CSADDSSYEQYF.